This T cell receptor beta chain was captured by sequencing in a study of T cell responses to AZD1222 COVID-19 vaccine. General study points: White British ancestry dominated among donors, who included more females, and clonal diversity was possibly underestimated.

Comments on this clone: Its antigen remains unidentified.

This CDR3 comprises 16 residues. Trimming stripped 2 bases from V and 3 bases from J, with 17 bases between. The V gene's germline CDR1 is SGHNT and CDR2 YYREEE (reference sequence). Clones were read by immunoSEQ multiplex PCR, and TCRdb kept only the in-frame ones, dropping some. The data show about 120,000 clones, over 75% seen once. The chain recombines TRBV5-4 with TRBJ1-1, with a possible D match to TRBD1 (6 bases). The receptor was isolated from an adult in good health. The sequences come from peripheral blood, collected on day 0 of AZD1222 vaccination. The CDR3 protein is CASSFPPRGRDTEAFF. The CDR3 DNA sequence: TGTGCCAGCAGCTTCCCCCCCAGGGGACGGGACACTGAAGCTTTCTTT.